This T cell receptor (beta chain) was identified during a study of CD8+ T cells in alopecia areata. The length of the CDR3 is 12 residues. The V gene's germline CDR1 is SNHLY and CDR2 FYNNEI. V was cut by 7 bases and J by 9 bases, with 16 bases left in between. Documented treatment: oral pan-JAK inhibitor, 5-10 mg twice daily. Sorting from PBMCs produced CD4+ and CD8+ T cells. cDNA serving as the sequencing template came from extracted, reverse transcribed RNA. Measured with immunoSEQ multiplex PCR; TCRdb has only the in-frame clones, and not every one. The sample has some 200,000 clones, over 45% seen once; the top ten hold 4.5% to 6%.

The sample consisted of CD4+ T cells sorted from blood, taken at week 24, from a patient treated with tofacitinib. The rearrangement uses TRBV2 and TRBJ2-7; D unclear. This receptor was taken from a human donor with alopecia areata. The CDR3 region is CASKEVDLAQYF. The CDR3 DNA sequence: TGTGCCAGCAAAGAGGTGGATCTCGCGCAGTACTTC.